This TCR beta chain originates from a study of CD8+ T cells in alopecia areata (dated 2018 in TCRdb). Looking at the study overall: Treated patients were enrolled in an open-label pilot trial of oral tofacitinib, 5 to 10 mg twice daily, for moderate-to-severe alopecia areata. Tofacitinib was given for 6 to 18 months, followed by 6 months of follow-up off drug to assess delayed response and recurrence. In both human patients and the C3H/HeJ mouse model, the study applied high-throughput TCRbeta sequencing to look at T cell clonal expansion in alopecia areata. Scalp tissue and sorted CD4+ and CD8+ peripheral blood T cells from patchy and totalis/universalis alopecia areata patients and from healthy controls were covered by human TCRbeta sequencing. Tofacitinib-treated patients had biopsies at baseline and at 4 and 24 weeks of treatment, with a later scalp biopsy in several patients. Clonality in the scalp was compared among normal scalp (n=4), patchy alopecia areata scalp (n=8), and alopecia totalis/universalis scalp (n=8). RNA was obtained with the PAXgene miRNA kit for fixed scalp, the miRNeasy kit for PBMCs, and the RNeasy kit for mouse skin. Amplification of TCRbeta CDR3 regions was done by immunoSEQ multiplex PCR using 35 Vbeta forward primers and 13 Jbeta reverse primers.

This clone was detected once. Its recognized antigen is unknown. It has no much larger one-base neighbor in the sample; base qualities were not kept. Overall study outcomes, separate from this receptor: Resident alphabeta T cells in normal human skin are also sequenced, complicating scalp TCR repertoire analysis, unlike mouse skin dominated by gammadelta T cells. Higher clonality and more expanded CD8+ clones were observed in lesional scalp than in normal scalp, particularly in alopecia totalis/universalis, a finding suggestive of antigenic drive. Compared with mice, TCR sequences shared between patients were less clear, possibly partly because of HLA diversity across the patient population.

Library method: the immunoSEQ multiplex PCR assay. RNA was extracted from all samples and reverse transcribed into cDNA as template for TCR sequencing. SuperScript III was used for first-strand cDNA synthesis, primed with a 2:1 mix of oligo-dT and random hexamers. A synthetic immune receptor repertoire was used to measure amplification bias, and any remaining bias was corrected computationally. The original pipeline was this. Raw reads were preprocessed to remove errors, and CDR3 was defined by IMGT conventions from the conserved cysteine to phenylalanine. Clonality was calculated as 1 minus Shannon entropy normalized by log2 of the number of productive unique TCRs. Scalp TCRbeta sequences were cross-referenced with sorted blood CD4 and CD8 repertoires so that the CD4 or CD8 identity of scalp clones could be inferred. TCRdb carries this immuneACCESS record with in-frame sequences only. Its versions omit some clonotypes, under half of them owing to an unresolved V gene in the studies checked, with the rest unexplained. V and J calls plus clone size are reproduced from that table; the DNA served to infer D and trimming. For this sample the table gives roughly 250,000 clones, of which 67% were detected only once. Of the sample, 0.95% to 1.5% is held by the ten largest clones.

The sample's time point label is to be understood as: baseline before oral tofacitinib. From alopecia areata patients, peripheral blood was collected along with lesional scalp punch biopsies. PBMCs were separated by density centrifugation and stained for CD3, CD4 and CD8, after which CD4+ and CD8+ T cells were sorted on a FACSAria. Reading the germline V gene (reference sequence) gives CDR1 GTSNPN and CDR2 SVGIG. Trimming removed 8 bases from V and 5 bases from J; the gene matches leave 11 bases unexplained. The CDR3 contains 13 residues, cysteine and phenylalanine counted. Left in the record is the CDR3 DNA by itself, 39 bases read in frame from the first base.

The chain uses TRBV30 and TRBJ2-5, and 7 bases in between align with TRBD2. The clonotype was recovered from a human donor with alopecia areata. The source material was CD4+ T cells sorted from blood, sampled at week 0. Read as DNA, the sequence is TGTGCCCTCCGGGGAGGGCTCCGGGAGACCCAGTACTTC. Its translation is CALRGGLRETQYF. Beyond the CDR3, the reference TRBV30 and TRBJ2-5 genes provide the residues; the full variable domain reads: SQTIHQWPATLVQPVGSPLSLECTVEGTSNPNLYWYRQAAGRGLQLLFYSVGIGQISSEVPQNLSASRPQDRQFILSSKKLLLSDSGFYLCALRGGLRETQYFGPGTRLLVL.